The 23 T cell receptor beta chains listed next were all sequenced from one sample in a study of blood T cell repertoires in COVID-19. Some clones are missing from TCRdb's copy, which holds only in-frame ones; the method was immunoSEQ multiplex PCR. Among roughly 150,000 clones listed, 65% to 90% were seen once. The sample taken for sequencing was peripheral blood. The receptor source for this set is a woman between 45 and 65 years old with acute or convalescent COVID-19.

The rearrangement joins TRBV11-2 to TRBJ2-1, with unresolved D. CDR1 is SGHAT and CDR2 is FQNNGV in the germline V gene. V was shortened by 0 bases and J by 10 bases, with 7 bases between the two germline ends. The CDR3 is 12 amino acids. The CDR3 bases are TGTGCCAGCAGCTTAGAGGGCTGGGAGCAGTTCTTC. Translated: CASSLEGWEQFF. The whole variable domain, remainder taken from reference TRBV11-2 and TRBJ2-1, is EAGVAQSPRYKIIEKRQSVAFWCNPISGHATLYWYQQILGQGPKLLIQFQNNGVVDDSQLPKDRFSAERLKGVDSTLKIQPAKLEDSAVYLCASSLEGWEQFFGPGTRLTVL.

The V call is TRBV6-2 or TRBV6-3, the J call TRBJ2-5, with D possibly TRBD2 on 6 matching bases. The CDR3 is 16 amino acids. V was clipped by 0 bases and J by 5 bases, with 16 bases between them. CDR1 and CDR2 (germline): MNHEY, SVGEGT. The CDR3 DNA is TGTGCCAGCAGTTACTCGAGGACGGGAGCAAGGGAGACCCAGTACTTC. This sequence encodes CASSYSRTGARETQYF.

The chain links TRBV7-2 to TRBJ1-2, with no clear D. The V gene lost 5 bases and the J gene lost 8 bases, with 24 bases spanning the gap. CDR1 is SGHTA, CDR2 FQGNSA, per germline. This CDR3 has 16 residues. The CDR3 DNA sequence: TGTGCCAGCAGCATGGAGGCTGGACTCCAGGCCTGGGGCTACACCTTC. It encodes CASSMEAGLQAWGYTF.

The chain links TRBV10-1 to TRBJ2-7; no definite D call. The CDR3 has 11 amino acids. Looked up from germline, CDR1 is WNHNN and CDR2 is SYGVQD (reference sequence). Trimming left V 2 bases short and J 5 bases short, with 4 bases between. CDR3 coding DNA: TGCGCCAGCAGTGAGGGGCACGAGCAGTACTTC. As protein: CASSEGHEQYF.

This chain links TRBV19 with TRBJ1-3, with a weak D call TRBD1 (5 bases). This CDR3 has 15 amino acids. Germline V gene data show CDR1 as LNHDA and CDR2 as SQIVND (reference sequence). V was pared by 5 bases and J by 0 bases, with 11 bases between. In DNA, the CDR3 is TGTGCCAGTAGTTCGACAGTCTACTCTGGAAACACCATATATTTT. Encoded protein: CASSSTVYSGNTIYF.

This rearrangement joins TRBV10-3 to TRBJ2-3; D is ambiguous. Germline V gene sequence: CDR1 ENHRY, CDR2 SYGVKD. With 3 bases removed from V and 2 bases from J, the gap between germline ends came to 9 bases. CDR3 length: 14 amino acids. The CDR3 spells CAISDYPITDTQYF. DNA for the CDR3: TGTGCCATCAGTGATTACCCTATCACAGATACGCAGTATTTT.

This chain links TRBV18 with TRBJ2-2; D is unclear. V was trimmed by 2 bases and J by 4 bases, leaving 11 bases between them. Germline V CDR1 and CDR2: KGHSH, LQKENI. The CDR3 runs to 15 residues. In nucleotides, the CDR3 is TGTGCCAGCTCACCAGGAGCCGTCGGCACCGGGGAGCTGTTTTTT. It codes for CASSPGAVGTGELFF.

The V gene is TRBV19, the J gene TRBJ2-7, with 11 bases that match TRBD2. Trimming at V came to 5 bases and at J to 6 bases, leaving 18 bases not matched to a gene. CDR1 and CDR2 (germline): LNHDA, SQIVND (reference sequence). The CDR3 is 18 residues long. CDR3 region: CASSVRADPLAGATEQYF. Here the CDR3 DNA reads TGTGCCAGTAGTGTCCGGGCAGACCCACTAGCGGGAGCAACCGAGCAGTACTTC.

This chain links TRBV24-1 with TRBJ1-6; 9 bases align to TRBD1. This CDR3 is 20 amino acids long. Germline CDR1 KGHDR, CDR2 SFDVKD. The V gene end was trimmed by 4 bases and the J gene end by 0 bases; junction bases not matched to a gene: 12. In DNA form, the CDR3 reads TGTGCCACCAGTGAACTTGACAGGGGGAACCCAAGCTCCTATAATTCACCCCTCCACTTT. It specifies CATSELDRGNPSSYNSPLHF.

This chain uses TRBV4-2 with TRBJ1-2, with a tentative D call TRBD1 (5 bases). Germline V gene data show CDR1 as LGHNA and CDR2 as YNFKEQ. The CDR3 extends over 16 amino acids. Trimming removed 3 bases at V and 8 bases at J, with 22 bases between. The CDR3 here is CASSHPGGQGLGGYTF. Here the CDR3 DNA reads TGTGCCAGCAGCCACCCTGGAGGTCAGGGACTGGGGGGCTACACCTTC.

The chain combines TRBV5-1 with TRBJ2-7, with TRBD2 matching 7 bases. V shed 3 bases, J shed 4 bases, and the junction held 7 bases outside the gene matches. The CDR3 contains 14 residues. Germline CDR1 SGHRS, CDR2 YFSETQ. For the CDR3, the DNA is TGCGCCAGCAGCTCCGTAGCGGGCCAATACGAGCAGTACTTC. Translated, it gives CASSSVAGQYEQYF. The complete variable domain, with remaining parts taken from reference TRBV5-1 and TRBJ2-7, reads KAGVTQTPRYLIKTRGQQVTLSCSPISGHRSVSWYQQTPGQGLQFLFEYFSETQRNKGNFPGRFSGRQFSNSRSEMNVSTLELGDSALYLCASSSVAGQYEQYFGPGTRLTVT.

The chain employs TRBV7-9 and TRBJ2-3; D gene unclear. V was shortened by 6 bases and J by 2 bases, with 12 bases between the two germline ends. Germline CDR1 is SEHNR and CDR2 is FQNEAQ (reference sequence). This CDR3 comprises 14 residues. The CDR3 region is CASSPTAVTDTQYF. The CDR3 DNA is TGTGCCAGCAGTCCCACTGCGGTCACAGATACGCAGTATTTT.

V is TRBV3-1 (or the pseudogene TRBV3-2) and J is TRBJ2-2; 7 positions match TRBD1. J lost 1 base, V lost 6 bases, and 11 bases had no gene match. This CDR3 comprises 17 residues. CDR1 is LGHDT and CDR2 is YNNKEL in the germline V gene (reference sequence). CDR3 amino acids: CASSSYSTGVNTGELFF. The CDR3 DNA sequence: TGTGCCAGCAGTTCTTACTCTACAGGGGTGAACACCGGGGAGCTGTTTTTT.

The CDR3: CASSPVLAGSYEQYF. In nucleotides, the CDR3 is TGTGCCAGCAGCCCAGTACTAGCGGGGTCATACGAGCAGTACTTC. The chain employs TRBV4-2 and TRBJ2-7, with TRBD2 matching over 10 bases. CDR1 and CDR2 (germline): LGHNA, YNFKEQ. The CDR3 is 15 residues long. The V gene end was trimmed by 4 bases and the J gene end by 4 bases; junction bases not matched to a gene: 7.

This chain connects TRBV7-2 to TRBJ1-2; TRBD1 matches 9 bases. Germline CDR1 and CDR2: SGHTA and FQGNSA. There are 15 residues in the CDR3. With V trimmed by 5 bases and J by 5 bases, 9 bases remained unmatched. CDR3 protein: CASSEGQGPSYGYTF. The CDR3 DNA reads TGTGCCAGCAGCGAGGGACAGGGTCCCAGTTATGGCTACACCTTC.

This sequence joins TRBV12-3 or TRBV12-4 and TRBJ2-5; D is undetermined. V lost 1 base and J lost 5, with 5 bases in between. CDR3 length equals 12 residues. CDR3 coding DNA: TGTGCCAGCAGTTTAGATCTGGAGACCCAGTACTTC. Translation: CASSLDLETQYF.

The chain recombines TRBV19 with TRBJ2-4; 7 bases align to TRBD1. Losses at the gene ends were 5 bases for V and 4 bases for J; bases not matched to a gene: 11. The germline V gene encodes CDR1 LNHDA and CDR2 SQIVND (reference sequence). The CDR3 extends over 16 amino acids. The CDR3 nucleotides are TGTGCCAGTAGTGAAACTTACGGGACAGCGAAAAACATTCAGTACTTC. Its protein product is CASSETYGTAKNIQYF.

The chain is built from TRBV10-1 and TRBJ2-1; D gene ambiguous. The ends were cut back, 0 bases at V and 3 bases at J, with 12 bases in the middle. The CDR3 sequence is 16 residues long. Germline V lookup: CDR1 WNHNN, CDR2 SYGVQD (reference sequence). This CDR3 is CASSESGLACYNEQFF. CDR3 sequence (DNA): TGCGCCAGCAGTGAGTCCGGGTTAGCCTGCTACAATGAGCAGTTCTTC.

This clone appeared a few times. The rearrangement uses TRBV24-1 and TRBJ1-6; tentative D call: TRBD1 (5 bases). Germline CDR1 is KGHDR and CDR2 is SFDVKD. The CDR3 is 17 residues long. V gave up 3 bases and J gave up 9 bases, with 20 bases separating them. CDR3 region: CATSDPSEDGGISPLHF. In DNA, the CDR3 is TGTGCCACCAGTGATCCATCCGAAGACGGGGGGATTTCACCCCTCCACTTT.

The gene calls are TRBV28 and TRBJ1-3; 7 bases are a match to TRBD1. This CDR3 spans 16 amino acids. The V segment lost 6 bases and the J segment 2 bases; nucleotides outside the gene matches: 10. Germline assignment: CDR1 MDHEN and CDR2 SYDVKM. CDR3 coding DNA: TGTGCCAGCAGGCACACAATCGGACAGGCTGGAAACACCATATATTTT. Translated, it gives CASRHTIGQAGNTIYF.

This clone was observed a few times. V gene TRBV27 combines with J gene TRBJ2-5; D may be TRBD1 (6 bases). Trimming pared 5 bases from V and 2 bases from J, leaving 15 bases between. Germline V gene sequence: CDR1 MNHEY, CDR2 SMNVEV (reference sequence). This CDR3 is 15 amino acids long. CDR3: CASSLGQPLQETQYF. CDR3 DNA sequence: TGTGCCAGCAGTCTTGGACAGCCACTACAAGAGACCCAGTACTTC.

The chain uses TRBV7-2 and TRBJ1-6; the D is unclear. The CDR3 totals 16 residues. CDR1 SGHTA and CDR2 FQGNSA come from the germline V gene. Trimming cost V 3 bases and J 2 bases, with 11 bases left between them. CDR3 coding DNA: TGTGCCAGCAGCTTTATAGGAGGTACCTATAATTCACCCCTCCACTTT. It encodes CASSFIGGTYNSPLHF.

This clone occurred once. The chain combines TRBV4-3 with TRBJ1-1; D unclear. V gave up 0 bases and J gave up 7 bases, with 12 bases separating them. The CDR3 covers 14 residues. CDR1 and CDR2 (germline): LGHNA, YSLEER. The CDR3 DNA is TGCGCCAGCAGCCAAGATGGGTTTCGGGGTGAAGCTTTCTTT. This codes for CASSQDGFRGEAFF.